Detailed here is one T cell receptor (beta chain). Trimming cost V 7 bases and J 3 bases, with 10 bases left between them. Germline V CDR1 and CDR2: SNHLY, FYNNEI. The CDR3 contains 13 residues. The entry originates in a study of blood T cell repertoires in COVID-19. About the research overall: COVID-19 samples, acute and convalescent, were from the United States, Italy and Spain.

As handled by the study authors: Reference gene primer amplification gave estimated nucleated cell counts. TCRdb keeps only in-frame clones here, not all; method: immunoSEQ multiplex PCR. The DNA was the basis for D and trimming; V, J and clone size are from that table. The table has 70,000 to 85,000 clones, under 85% seen once. Sequenced input: peripheral blood. The TCR originated in a human donor in a cohort sampled during active COVID-19. The chain links TRBV2 to TRBJ1-5; D ambiguous. CDR3 DNA: TGTGCCAGCAAGCGGGTGAACAATCAGCCCCAGCATTTT. This translates into CASKRVNNQPQHF.